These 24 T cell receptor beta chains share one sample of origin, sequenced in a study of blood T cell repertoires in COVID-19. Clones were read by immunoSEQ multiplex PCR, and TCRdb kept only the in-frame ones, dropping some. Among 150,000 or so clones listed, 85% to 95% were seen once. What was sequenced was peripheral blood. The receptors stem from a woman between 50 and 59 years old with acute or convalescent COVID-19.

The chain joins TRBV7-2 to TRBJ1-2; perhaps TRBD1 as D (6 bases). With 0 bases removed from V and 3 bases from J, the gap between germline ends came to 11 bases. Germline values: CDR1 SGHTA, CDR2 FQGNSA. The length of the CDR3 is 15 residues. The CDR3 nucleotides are TGTGCCAGCAGCTTAGCGCAGGGGCTCTACTATGGCTACACCTTC. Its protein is CASSLAQGLYYGYTF.

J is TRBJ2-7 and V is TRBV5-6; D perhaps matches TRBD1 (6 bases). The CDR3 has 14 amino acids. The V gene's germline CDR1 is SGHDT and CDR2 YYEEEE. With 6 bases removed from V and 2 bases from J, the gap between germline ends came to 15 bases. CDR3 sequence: CASTLLGGPYEQYF. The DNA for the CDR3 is TGTGCCAGCACCCTACTAGGGGGACCCTACGAGCAGTACTTC. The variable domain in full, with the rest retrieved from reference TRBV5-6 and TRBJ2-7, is DAGVTQSPTHLIKTRGQQVTLRCSPKSGHDTVSWYQQALGQGPQFIFQYYEEEERQRGNFPDRFSGHQFPNYSSELNVNALLLGDSALYLCASTLLGGPYEQYFGPGTRLTVT.

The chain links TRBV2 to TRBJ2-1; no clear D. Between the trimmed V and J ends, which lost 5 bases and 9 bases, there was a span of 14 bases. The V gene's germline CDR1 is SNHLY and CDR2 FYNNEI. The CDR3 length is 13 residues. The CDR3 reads CASSMTASGEQFF. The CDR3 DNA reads TGTGCCAGCAGTATGACTGCCTCCGGTGAGCAGTTCTTC.

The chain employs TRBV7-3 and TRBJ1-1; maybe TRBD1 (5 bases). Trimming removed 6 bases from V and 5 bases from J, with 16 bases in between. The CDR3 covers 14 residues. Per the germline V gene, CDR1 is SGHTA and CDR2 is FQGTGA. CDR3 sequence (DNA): TGTGCCAGCAGGTTTAACGCCGGACAAACTGAAGCTTTCTTT. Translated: CASRFNAGQTEAFF.

CDR3 DNA sequence: TGTGCCAGCTCACCATTGACAGTATCAACTAATGAAAAACTGTTTTTT. The encoded protein is CASSPLTVSTNEKLFF. This rearrangement joins TRBV18 to TRBJ1-4; the D gene is possibly TRBD1 (5 bases). The germline V and J ends were trimmed by 2 bases and 0 bases, with 10 bases remaining between them. The germline V gene encodes CDR1 KGHSH and CDR2 LQKENI. The CDR3 has 16 amino acids.

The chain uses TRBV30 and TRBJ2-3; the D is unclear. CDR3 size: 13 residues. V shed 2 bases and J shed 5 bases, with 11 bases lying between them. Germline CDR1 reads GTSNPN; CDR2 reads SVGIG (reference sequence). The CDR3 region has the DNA TGTGCCTGGAGTCAGACTCTCGTAGATACGCAGTATTTT. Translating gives CAWSQTLVDTQYF. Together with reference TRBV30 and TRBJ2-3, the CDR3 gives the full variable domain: SQTIHQWPATLVQPVGSPLSLECTVEGTSNPNLYWYRQAAGRGLQLLFYSVGIGQISSEVPQNLSASRPQDRQFILSSKKLLLSDSGFYLCAWSQTLVDTQYFGPGTRLTVL.

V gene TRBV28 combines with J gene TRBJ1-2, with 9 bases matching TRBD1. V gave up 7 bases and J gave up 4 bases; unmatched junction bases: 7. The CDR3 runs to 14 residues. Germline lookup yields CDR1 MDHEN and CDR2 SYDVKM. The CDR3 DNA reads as TGTGCCAGCAAAACGGGACAGGGTCTCTATGGCTACACCTTC. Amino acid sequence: CASKTGQGLYGYTF.

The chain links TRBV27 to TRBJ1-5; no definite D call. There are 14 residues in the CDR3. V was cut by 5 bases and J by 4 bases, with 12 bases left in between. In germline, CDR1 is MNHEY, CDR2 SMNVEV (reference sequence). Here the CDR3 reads CASSRSGSNQPQHF. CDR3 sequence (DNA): TGTGCCAGCAGTCGTTCAGGATCAAATCAGCCCCAGCATTTT.

CDR3 sequence (DNA): TGCGCCAGCAGCTGGTCTGAGGAGACCCAGTACTTC. Residues: CASSWSEETQYF. This chain uses TRBV5-1 with TRBJ2-5; no firm D call. CDR3 length: 12 amino acids. The germline gives CDR1 SGHRS, CDR2 YFSETQ. With 3 bases removed from V and 5 bases from J, the gap between germline ends came to 8 bases.

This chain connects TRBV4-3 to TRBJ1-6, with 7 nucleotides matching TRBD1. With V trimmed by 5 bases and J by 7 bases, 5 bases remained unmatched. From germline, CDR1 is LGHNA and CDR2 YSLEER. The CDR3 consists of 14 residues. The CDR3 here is CASSYRDRNSPLHF. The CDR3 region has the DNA TGCGCCAGCAGCTACCGGGACAGAAATTCACCCCTCCACTTT.

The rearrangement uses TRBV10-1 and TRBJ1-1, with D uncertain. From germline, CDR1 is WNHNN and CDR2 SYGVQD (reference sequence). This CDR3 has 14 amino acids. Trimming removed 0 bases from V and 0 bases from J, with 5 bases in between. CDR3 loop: CASSESALNTEAFF. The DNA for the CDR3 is TGCGCCAGCAGTGAGTCAGCGTTGAACACTGAAGCTTTCTTT.

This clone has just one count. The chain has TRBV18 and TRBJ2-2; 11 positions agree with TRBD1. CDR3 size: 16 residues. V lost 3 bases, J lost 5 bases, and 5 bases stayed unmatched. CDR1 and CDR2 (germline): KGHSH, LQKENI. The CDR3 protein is CASSPRTGGETGELFF. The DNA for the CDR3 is TGTGCCAGCTCACCTAGGACAGGGGGCGAGACCGGGGAGCTGTTTTTT.

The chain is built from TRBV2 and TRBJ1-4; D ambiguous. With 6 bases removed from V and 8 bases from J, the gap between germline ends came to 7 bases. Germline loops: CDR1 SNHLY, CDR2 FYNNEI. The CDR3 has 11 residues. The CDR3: CASRAEEKLFF. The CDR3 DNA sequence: TGTGCCAGCAGAGCGGAAGAAAAACTGTTTTTT.

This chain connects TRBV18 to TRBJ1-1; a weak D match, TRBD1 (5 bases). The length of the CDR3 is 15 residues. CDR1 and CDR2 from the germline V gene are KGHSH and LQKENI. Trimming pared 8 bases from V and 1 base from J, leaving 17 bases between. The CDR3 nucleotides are TGTGCCAGCGCTACCTCCGGGGGTGGGAACACTGAAGCTTTCTTT. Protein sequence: CASATSGGGNTEAFF.

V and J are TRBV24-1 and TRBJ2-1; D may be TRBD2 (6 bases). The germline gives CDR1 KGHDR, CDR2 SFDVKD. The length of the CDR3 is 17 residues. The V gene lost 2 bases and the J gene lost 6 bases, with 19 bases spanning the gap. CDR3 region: CATSDSASETVGNEQFF. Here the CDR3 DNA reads TGTGCCACCAGTGATTCCGCTAGCGAAACCGTGGGCAATGAGCAGTTCTTC.

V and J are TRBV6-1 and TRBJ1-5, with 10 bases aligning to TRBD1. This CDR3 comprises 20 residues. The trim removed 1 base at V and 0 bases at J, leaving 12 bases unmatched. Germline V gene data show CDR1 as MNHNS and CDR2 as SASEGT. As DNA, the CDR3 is TGTGCCAGCAGTGAAGTTTTTGGGACAGGGGACTTCAATAGCAATCAGCCCCAGCATTTT. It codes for CASSEVFGTGDFNSNQPQHF.

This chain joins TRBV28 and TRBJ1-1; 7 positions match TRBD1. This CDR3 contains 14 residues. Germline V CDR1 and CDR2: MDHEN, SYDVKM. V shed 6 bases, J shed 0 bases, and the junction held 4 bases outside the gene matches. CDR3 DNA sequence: TGTGCCAGCAGCGACAGGGCCATGAACACTGAAGCTTTCTTT. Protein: CASSDRAMNTEAFF.

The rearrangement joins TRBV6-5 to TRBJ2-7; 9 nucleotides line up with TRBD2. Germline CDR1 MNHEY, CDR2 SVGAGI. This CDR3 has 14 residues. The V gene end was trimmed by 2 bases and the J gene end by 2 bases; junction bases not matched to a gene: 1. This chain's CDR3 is CASSYLAGPYEQYF. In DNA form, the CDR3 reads TGTGCCAGCAGTTACCTAGCGGGGCCCTACGAGCAGTACTTC.

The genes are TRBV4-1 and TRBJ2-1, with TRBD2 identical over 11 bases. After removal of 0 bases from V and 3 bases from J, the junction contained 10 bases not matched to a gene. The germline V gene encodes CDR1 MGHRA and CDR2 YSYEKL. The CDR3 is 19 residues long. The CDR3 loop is CASSQDRGTSGDIYNEQFF. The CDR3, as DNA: TGCGCCAGCAGCCAAGATCGTGGGACTAGCGGAGATATCTACAATGAGCAGTTCTTC.

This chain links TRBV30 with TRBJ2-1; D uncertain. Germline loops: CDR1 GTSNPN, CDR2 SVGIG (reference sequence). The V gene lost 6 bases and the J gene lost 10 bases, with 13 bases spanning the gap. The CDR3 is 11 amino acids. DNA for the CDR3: TGTGCCTGTACGTCAGGCCGAGAGCAGTTCTTC. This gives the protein CACTSGREQFF.

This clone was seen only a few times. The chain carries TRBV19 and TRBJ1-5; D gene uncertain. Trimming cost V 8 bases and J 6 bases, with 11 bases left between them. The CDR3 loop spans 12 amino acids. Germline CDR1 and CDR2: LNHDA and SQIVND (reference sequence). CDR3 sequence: CASLGLGQPQHF. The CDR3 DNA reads TGTGCCAGTCTGGGCCTGGGTCAGCCCCAGCATTTT.

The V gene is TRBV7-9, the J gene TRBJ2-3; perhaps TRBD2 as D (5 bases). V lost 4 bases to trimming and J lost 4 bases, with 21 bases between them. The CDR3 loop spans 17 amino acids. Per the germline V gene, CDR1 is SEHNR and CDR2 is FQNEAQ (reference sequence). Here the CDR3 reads CASSSNPGKRDADTQYF. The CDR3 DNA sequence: TGTGCCAGCAGCTCAAACCCCGGGAAGCGTGATGCAGATACGCAGTATTTT.

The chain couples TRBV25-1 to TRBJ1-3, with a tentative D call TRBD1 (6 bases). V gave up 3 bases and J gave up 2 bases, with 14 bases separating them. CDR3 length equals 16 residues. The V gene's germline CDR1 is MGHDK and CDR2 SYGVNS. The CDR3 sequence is CASSDGGGGAGNTIYF. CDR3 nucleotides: TGTGCCAGCAGTGACGGGGGCGGGGGAGCTGGAAACACCATATATTTT.

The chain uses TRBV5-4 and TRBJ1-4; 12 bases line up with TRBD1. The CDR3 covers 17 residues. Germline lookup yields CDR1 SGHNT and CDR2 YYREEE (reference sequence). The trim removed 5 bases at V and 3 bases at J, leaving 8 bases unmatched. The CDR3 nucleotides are TGTGCCAGCAGTTTTTCCGGGACAGGGGGCTCTAATGAAAAACTGTTTTTT. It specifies CASSFSGTGGSNEKLFF.